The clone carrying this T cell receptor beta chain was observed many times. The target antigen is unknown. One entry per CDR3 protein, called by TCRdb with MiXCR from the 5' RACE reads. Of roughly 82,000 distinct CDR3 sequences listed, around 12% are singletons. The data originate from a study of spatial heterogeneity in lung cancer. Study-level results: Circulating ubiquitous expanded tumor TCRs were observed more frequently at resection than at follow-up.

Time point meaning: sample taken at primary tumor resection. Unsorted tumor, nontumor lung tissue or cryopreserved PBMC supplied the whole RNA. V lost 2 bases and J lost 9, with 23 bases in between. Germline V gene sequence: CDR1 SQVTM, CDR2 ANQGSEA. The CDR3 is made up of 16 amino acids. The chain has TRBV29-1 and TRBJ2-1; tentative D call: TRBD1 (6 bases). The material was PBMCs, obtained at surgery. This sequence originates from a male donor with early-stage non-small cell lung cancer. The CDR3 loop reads CSVEIRATGIGAEQFF. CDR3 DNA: TGCAGCGTTGAAATCCGGGCTACAGGGATAGGGGCTGAGCAGTTCTTC.